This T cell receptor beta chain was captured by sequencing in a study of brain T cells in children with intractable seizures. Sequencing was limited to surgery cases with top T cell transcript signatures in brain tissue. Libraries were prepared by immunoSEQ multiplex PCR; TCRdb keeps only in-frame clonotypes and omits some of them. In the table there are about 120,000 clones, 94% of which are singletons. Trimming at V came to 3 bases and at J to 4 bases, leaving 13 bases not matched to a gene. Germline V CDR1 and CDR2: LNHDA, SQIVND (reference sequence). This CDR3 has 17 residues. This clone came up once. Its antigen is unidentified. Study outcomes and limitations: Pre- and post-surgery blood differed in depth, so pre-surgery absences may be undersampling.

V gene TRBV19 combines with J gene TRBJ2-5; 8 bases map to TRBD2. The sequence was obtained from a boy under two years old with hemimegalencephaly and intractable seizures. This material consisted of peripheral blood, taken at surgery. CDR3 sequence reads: CASSIRHIAGFGETQYF. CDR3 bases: TGTGCCAGTAGTATCCGACATATAGCGGGATTTGGAGAGACCCAGTACTTC.